A single sample gave rise to the 20 T cell receptor beta chains below, sequenced in a study of blood T cell repertoires in COVID-19. TCRdb's copy holds only in-frame clones and misses some; the assay was immunoSEQ multiplex PCR. This table has hundreds of thousands of clones, roughly 90% appearing once. Sequenced sample: peripheral blood. The origin of the receptors is a man aged 18 to 29 with COVID-19, enrolled during active disease.

This rearrangement joins TRBV2 to TRBJ2-1, with 9 positions matching TRBD2. Looked up from germline, CDR1 is SNHLY and CDR2 is FYNNEI. The junction had 6 bases not matched to a gene; V was cut back by 5 bases and J by 7 bases. The CDR3 is 14 residues long. The CDR3 loop is CASSSSGTANEQFF. The CDR3 nucleotides read TGTGCCAGCAGTTCTAGCGGGACGGCAAATGAGCAGTTCTTC. The variable domain in full, completed from reference TRBV2 and TRBJ2-1, reads EPEVTQTPSHQVTQMGQEVILRCVPISNHLYFYWYRQILGQKVEFLVSFYNNEISEKSEIFDDQFSVERPDGSNFTLKIRSTKLEDSAMYFCASSSSGTANEQFFGPGTRLTVL.

This chain links TRBV2 with TRBJ2-6; possible D gene TRBD1, 6 bases. The CDR3 consists of 14 residues. Germline values: CDR1 SNHLY, CDR2 FYNNEI. Trimming took 5 bases from V and 4 from J, leaving 9 bases between them. In DNA, the CDR3 is TGTGCCAGCAGTTCAGGGGACGGGGCCAACGTCCTGACTTTC. Translated: CASSSGDGANVLTF. Full variable domain (remainder filled in from reference TRBV2 and TRBJ2-6): EPEVTQTPSHQVTQMGQEVILRCVPISNHLYFYWYRQILGQKVEFLVSFYNNEISEKSEIFDDQFSVERPDGSNFTLKIRSTKLEDSAMYFCASSSGDGANVLTFGAGSRLTVL.

V usage is TRBV10-3 and J usage is TRBJ2-5; D may be TRBD2 (5 bases). This CDR3 region has 8 residues. Germline V gives CDR1 ENHRY, CDR2 SYGVKD. The CDR3 sequence: CAERAQYF. The DNA for the CDR3 is TGTGCTGAGAGGGCCCAGTACTTC.

The chain uses TRBV7-9 and TRBJ2-2, with D possibly TRBD2 on 6 matching bases. The CDR3 spans 14 residues. The V gene's germline CDR1 is SEHNR and CDR2 FQNEAQ (reference sequence). Trimming pared 5 bases from V and 4 bases from J, leaving 11 bases between. CDR3 loop: CASSNRRGTGELFF. CDR3 bases: TGTGCCAGCAGCAACCGGAGGGGCACCGGGGAGCTGTTTTTT.

The J gene is TRBJ2-3, the V gene TRBV11-2; a possible D gene is TRBD1 (6 bases). Trimming took 1 base from V and 6 from J, leaving 14 bases between them. CDR3 length: 15 residues. Germline assignment: CDR1 SGHAT and CDR2 FQNNGV. Written as DNA, the CDR3 is TGTGCCAGCAGCTTAGGTTGGGGGCTCCCGGATACGCAGTATTTT. Translated, it gives CASSLGWGLPDTQYF.

The J gene is TRBJ1-1, the V gene TRBV11-3; TRBD1 agrees at 11 bases. After removal of 5 bases from V and 2 bases from J, the junction contained 7 bases not matched to a gene. The length of the CDR3 is 16 residues. From germline, CDR1 is SGHNT and CDR2 YENEEA. DNA for the CDR3: TGTGCCAGCAGCCAAGGACAGGGGGCGCCTAACACTGAAGCTTTCTTT. Its protein product is CASSQGQGAPNTEAFF.

V gene TRBV5-1 combines with J gene TRBJ2-1; 11 positions match TRBD2. CDR3 length: 16 residues. The germline CDR1 and CDR2 sequences are SGHRS and YFSETQ. V gave up 4 bases and J gave up 6 bases; unmatched junction bases: 9. The CDR3 loop reads CASSPIAGGGSNEQFF. The CDR3 DNA is TGCGCCAGCAGCCCCATAGCGGGAGGGGGGTCCAATGAGCAGTTCTTC.

This clone was recorded once. The CDR3 nucleotides are TGTGCCAGCAGTCTAAAACGCGGGAACTCTGGGGCCAACGTCCTGACTTTC. Amino acids: CASSLKRGNSGANVLTF. The chain links TRBV27 to TRBJ2-6; weak D call: TRBD2 (6 bases). With 5 bases removed from V and 0 bases from J, the gap between germline ends came to 14 bases. The CDR3 is made up of 17 amino acids. Germline V gives CDR1 MNHEY, CDR2 SMNVEV (reference sequence).

V and J are TRBV21-1 and TRBJ2-5; the D call of TRBD1 is as the table states it, not checked on the DNA. TRBV21-1 is noted as a pseudogene. The length of the CDR3 is 20 residues. This chain's CDR3 is CASSKLYGTGSKRSQETQYF. The CDR3 coding sequence is TGTGCCAGCAGCAAATTGTATGGGACAGGGTCCAAGAGATCCCAAGAGACCCAGTACTTC.

This rearrangement joins TRBV27 to TRBJ1-6; the D is unclear. There are 14 residues in the CDR3. Germline V lookup: CDR1 MNHEY, CDR2 SMNVEV (reference sequence). Trimming pared 5 bases from V and 7 bases from J, leaving 12 bases between. The CDR3 reads CASSPGLGNSPLHF. The CDR3 DNA reads TGTGCCAGCAGTCCGGGGTTGGGGAATTCACCCCTCCACTTT.

The chain uses TRBV19 and TRBJ2-2, with TRBD1 matching 7 bases. The ends lost 5 bases at V and 5 bases at J; junction bases unmatched: 8. CDR1 LNHDA and CDR2 SQIVND come from the germline V gene (reference sequence). The CDR3 spans 15 residues. The CDR3 sequence: CASSPVTGWTGELFF. DNA for the CDR3: TGTGCCAGTAGTCCCGTGACAGGGTGGACCGGGGAGCTGTTTTTT.

This clone was seen a single time. The rearrangement links TRBV5-1 to TRBJ1-2; 8 bases line up with TRBD1. CDR1 is SGHRS and CDR2 is YFSETQ in the germline V gene. The CDR3 runs 14 residues. V shed 4 bases and J 4 bases; nucleotides not matched to a gene: 6. CDR3 in amino acids: CASSIRQGSYGYTF. The CDR3 region has the DNA TGCGCCAGCAGCATCAGACAGGGGAGCTATGGCTACACCTTC.

This chain joins TRBV19 and TRBJ2-1; a possible D gene is TRBD1 (5 bases). Germline V CDR1 and CDR2: LNHDA, SQIVND (reference sequence). The CDR3 loop spans 16 amino acids. Trimming removed 1 base at V and 0 bases at J, with 10 bases between. CDR3 nucleotide sequence: TGTGCCAGTAGTATAGGCCACAGGAGCTCCTACAATGAGCAGTTCTTC. It codes for CASSIGHRSSYNEQFF.

The chain recombines TRBV5-6 with TRBJ1-2; a possible D gene is TRBD1 (5 bases). CDR1 and CDR2 from the germline V gene are SGHDT and YYEEEE. This CDR3 region has 15 residues. V was shortened by 7 bases and J by 5 bases, with 21 bases between the two germline ends. This chain's CDR3 is CASRRRGEGLYGYTF. The CDR3 bases are TGTGCCAGCCGGAGGCGGGGCGAGGGGCTTTATGGCTACACCTTC.

V and J are TRBV6-5 and TRBJ1-4; 7 nucleotides agree with TRBD1. CDR3 length: 13 residues. V dropped 6 bases and J dropped 7; count of bases not matched to a gene: 5. The V gene's germline CDR1 is MNHEY and CDR2 SVGAGI. The CDR3 bases are TGTGCCAGCAGGCCAGGGGGGAGTGAAAAACTGTTTTTT. Amino acid sequence: CASRPGGSEKLFF.

V usage is TRBV5-1 and J usage is TRBJ1-2; 8 nucleotides align to TRBD1. This CDR3 has 14 amino acids. Trimming took 3 bases from V and 8 from J; bases not matched to a gene: 9. Germline CDR1 SGHRS, CDR2 YFSETQ. DNA for the CDR3: TGCGCCAGCAGCTCCCCGGGACAGGCCTTGGGCTACACCTTC. This codes for CASSSPGQALGYTF. The complete variable domain, with remaining parts taken from reference TRBV5-1 and TRBJ1-2, reads KAGVTQTPRYLIKTRGQQVTLSCSPISGHRSVSWYQQTPGQGLQFLFEYFSETQRNKGNFPGRFSGRQFSNSRSEMNVSTLELGDSALYLCASSSPGQALGYTFGSGTRLTVV.

The J gene is TRBJ1-1, the V gene TRBV9; D possibly corresponds to TRBD1 (5 bases). This CDR3 is 13 amino acids long. Germline CDR1 SGDLS, CDR2 YYNGEE. Between the trimmed V and J ends, which lost 3 bases and 6 bases, there was a span of 12 bases. Written as DNA, the CDR3 is TGTGCCAGCAGCGCCCATGACAGCCCTGAAGCTTTCTTT. It translates to CASSAHDSPEAFF. Supplemented by reference TRBV9 and TRBJ1-1, the full variable domain reads DSGVTQTPKHLITATGQRVTLRCSPRSGDLSVYWYQQSLDQGLQFLIQYYNGEERAKGNILERFSAQQFPDLHSELNLSSLELGDSALYFCASSAHDSPEAFFGQGTRLTVV.

The chain links TRBV7-9 to TRBJ1-3; 7 nucleotides match TRBD1. V shed 4 bases, J shed 0 bases, and the junction held 3 bases outside the gene matches. CDR3 length: 15 residues. Germline CDR1 SEHNR, CDR2 FQNEAQ (reference sequence). The CDR3 coding sequence is TGTGCCAGCAGCTCAGACAGGGCCTCTGGAAACACCATATATTTT. The encoded protein is CASSSDRASGNTIYF. Drawing the rest from reference TRBV7-9 and TRBJ1-3, the complete variable domain is DTGVSQNPRHKITKRGQNVTFRCDPISEHNRLYWYRQTLGQGPEFLTYFQNEAQLEKSRLLSDRFSAERPKGSFSTLEIQRTEQGDSAMYLCASSSDRASGNTIYFGEGSWLTVV.

The chain links TRBV12-3 or TRBV12-4 to TRBJ2-3, with D tentatively TRBD2 (5 bases). V was cut by 3 bases and J by 14 bases, with 15 bases left in between. The CDR3 has 12 residues. CDR3 protein: CASSFVTGSMYF. The CDR3 region has the DNA TGTGCCAGCAGTTTTGTTACGGGGTCCATGTATTTT.

The rearrangement links TRBV2 to TRBJ2-2; 9 nucleotides agree with TRBD1. This CDR3 is built from 18 residues. CDR1 is SNHLY, CDR2 FYNNEI, per germline. V gave up 3 bases and J gave up 2 bases; unmatched junction bases: 10. The CDR3 nucleotides read TGTGCCAGCAGTGACCCCGACAGGGGGGAGAGAAACACCGGGGAGCTGTTTTTT. As protein: CASSDPDRGERNTGELFF.